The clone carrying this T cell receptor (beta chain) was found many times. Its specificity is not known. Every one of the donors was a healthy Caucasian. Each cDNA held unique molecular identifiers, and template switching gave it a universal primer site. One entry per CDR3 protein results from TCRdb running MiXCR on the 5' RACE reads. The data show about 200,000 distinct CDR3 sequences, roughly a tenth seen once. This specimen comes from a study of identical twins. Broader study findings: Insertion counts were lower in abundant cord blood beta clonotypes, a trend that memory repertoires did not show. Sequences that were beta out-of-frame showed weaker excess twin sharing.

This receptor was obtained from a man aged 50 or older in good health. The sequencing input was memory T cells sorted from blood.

The CDR3 DNA sequence: TGCAGCGCCCCGAGAGGGATTTTAGCGGGGGGGAATGAGCAGTTCTTC. It is translated as CSAPRGILAGGNEQFF. The chain carries TRBV29-1 and TRBJ2-1; 11 nucleotides align to TRBD2. With 7 bases clipped from V and 7 bases from J, the junction kept 15 bases outside the gene matches. The germline V gene has CDR1 SQVTM and CDR2 ANQGSEA. CDR3 length equals 16 residues.